Reported below is one TCR beta chain. As yet, its antigen is unknown. The sample comes from a study of T cells in localized non-small cell lung cancer. Some clones are missing from TCRdb's copy, which holds only in-frame ones; the method was immunoSEQ multiplex PCR. This table has some 2,000 clones, 20% to 25% appearing once. This CDR3 is 15 amino acids long. V dropped 2 bases and J dropped 2 bases, with 12 bases sitting between them. CDR1 and CDR2 (germline): MNHGY, SAAAGT. Notes on the study in general: Elevated circulating T cell density in blood was associated with longer overall survival. Median detection of top 100 tumor clones in adjacent lung was 57 clones. As only one tumor region underwent sequencing, heterogeneity remains possible. Uninvolved adjacent lung showed the highest T cell clonality, exceeding tumor.

The source material was normal lung tissue next to the tumor, sampled before any cancer treatment. J is TRBJ2-5 and V is TRBV6-8; D may be TRBD1 or TRBD2 (5 bases each). The sequence derives from a man between 35 and 75 years old with stage II lung adenocarcinoma. The CDR3, as DNA: TGTGCCAGCAGTTACCGACGGGACGGTCAAGAGACCCAGTACTTC. It is translated as CASSYRRDGQETQYF.